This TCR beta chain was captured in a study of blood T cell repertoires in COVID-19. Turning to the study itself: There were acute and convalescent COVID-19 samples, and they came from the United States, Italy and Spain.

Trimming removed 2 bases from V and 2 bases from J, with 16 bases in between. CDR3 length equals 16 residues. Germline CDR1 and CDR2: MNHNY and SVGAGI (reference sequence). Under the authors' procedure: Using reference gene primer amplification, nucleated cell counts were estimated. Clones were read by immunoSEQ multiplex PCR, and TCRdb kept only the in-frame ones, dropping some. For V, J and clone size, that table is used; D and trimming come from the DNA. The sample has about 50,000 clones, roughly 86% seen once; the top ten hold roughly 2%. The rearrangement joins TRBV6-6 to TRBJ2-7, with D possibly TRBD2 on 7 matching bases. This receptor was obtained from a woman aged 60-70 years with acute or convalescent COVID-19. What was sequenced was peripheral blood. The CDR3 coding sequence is TGTGCCAGCAGTTACAAGGGGGGGGGCATCGCCTACGAGCAGTACTTC. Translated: CASSYKGGGIAYEQYF.